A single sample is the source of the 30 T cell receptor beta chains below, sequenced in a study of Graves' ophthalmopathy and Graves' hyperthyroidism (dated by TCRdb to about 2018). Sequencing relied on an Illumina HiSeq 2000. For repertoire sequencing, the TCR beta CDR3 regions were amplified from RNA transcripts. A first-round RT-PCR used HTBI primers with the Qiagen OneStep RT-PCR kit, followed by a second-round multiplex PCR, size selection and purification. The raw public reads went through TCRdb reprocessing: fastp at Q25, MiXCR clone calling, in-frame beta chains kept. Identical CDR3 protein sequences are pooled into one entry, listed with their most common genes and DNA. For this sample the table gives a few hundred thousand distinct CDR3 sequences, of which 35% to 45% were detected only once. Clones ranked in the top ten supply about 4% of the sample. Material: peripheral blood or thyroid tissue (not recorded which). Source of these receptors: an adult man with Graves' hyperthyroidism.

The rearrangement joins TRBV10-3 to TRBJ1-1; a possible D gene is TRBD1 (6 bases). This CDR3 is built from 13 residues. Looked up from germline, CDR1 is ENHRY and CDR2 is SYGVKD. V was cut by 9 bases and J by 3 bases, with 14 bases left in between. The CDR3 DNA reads TGTGCCATAGCATACAGGGTATACACTGAAGCTTTCTTT. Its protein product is CAIAYRVYTEAFF.

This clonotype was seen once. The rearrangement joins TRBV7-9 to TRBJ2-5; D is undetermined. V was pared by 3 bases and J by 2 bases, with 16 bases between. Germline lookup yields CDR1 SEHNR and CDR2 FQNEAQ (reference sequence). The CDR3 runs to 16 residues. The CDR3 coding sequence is TGTGCCAGCAGCTTCTCCCCATCACACCCACAAGAGACCCAGTACTTC. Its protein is CASSFSPSHPQETQYF.

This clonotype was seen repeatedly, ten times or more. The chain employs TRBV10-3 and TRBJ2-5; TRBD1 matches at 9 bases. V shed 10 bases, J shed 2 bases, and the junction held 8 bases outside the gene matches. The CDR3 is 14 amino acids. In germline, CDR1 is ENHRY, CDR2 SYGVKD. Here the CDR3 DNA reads TGTGCCACCCGGGACAGGGTCCTGCAAGAGACCCAGTACTTC. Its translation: CATRDRVLQETQYF.

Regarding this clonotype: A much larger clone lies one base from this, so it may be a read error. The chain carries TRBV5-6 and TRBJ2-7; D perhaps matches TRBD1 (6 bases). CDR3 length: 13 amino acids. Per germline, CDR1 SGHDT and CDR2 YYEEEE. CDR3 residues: CASSFGTPGERYF. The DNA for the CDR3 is TGTGCCAGCAGCTTCGGGACACCCGGAGAGCGGTACTTC.

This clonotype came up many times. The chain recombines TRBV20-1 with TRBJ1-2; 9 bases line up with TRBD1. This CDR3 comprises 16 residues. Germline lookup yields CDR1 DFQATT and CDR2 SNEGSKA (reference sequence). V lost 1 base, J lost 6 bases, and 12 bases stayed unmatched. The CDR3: CSARGPPDRGADGYTF. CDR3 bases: TGCAGTGCTAGAGGCCCCCCGGACAGGGGTGCCGATGGCTACACCTTC.

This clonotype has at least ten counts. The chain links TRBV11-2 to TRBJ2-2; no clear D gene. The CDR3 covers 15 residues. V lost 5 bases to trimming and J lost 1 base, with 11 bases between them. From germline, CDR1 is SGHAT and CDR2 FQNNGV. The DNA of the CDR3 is TGTGCCAGCAGCCCGGCGGTGGAGAACACCGGGGAGCTGTTTTTT. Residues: CASSPAVENTGELFF. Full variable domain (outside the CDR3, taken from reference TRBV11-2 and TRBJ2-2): EAGVAQSPRYKIIEKRQSVAFWCNPISGHATLYWYQQILGQGPKLLIQFQNNGVVDDSQLPKDRFSAERLKGVDSTLKIQPAKLEDSAVYLCASSPAVENTGELFFGEGSRLTVL.

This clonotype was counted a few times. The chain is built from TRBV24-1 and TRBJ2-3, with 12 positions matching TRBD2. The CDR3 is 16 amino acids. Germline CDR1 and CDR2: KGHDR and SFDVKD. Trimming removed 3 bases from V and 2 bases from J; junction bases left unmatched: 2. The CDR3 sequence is CATSDPSGRATDTQYF. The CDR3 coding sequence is TGTGCCACCAGTGATCCTAGCGGGAGGGCCACAGATACGCAGTATTTT.

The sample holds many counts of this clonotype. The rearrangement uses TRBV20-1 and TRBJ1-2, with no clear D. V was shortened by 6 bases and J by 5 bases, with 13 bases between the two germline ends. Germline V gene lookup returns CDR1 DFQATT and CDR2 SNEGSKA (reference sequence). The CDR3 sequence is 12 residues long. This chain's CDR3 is CSAKWAHYGYTF. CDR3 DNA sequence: TGCAGTGCGAAGTGGGCTCATTATGGCTACACCTTC.

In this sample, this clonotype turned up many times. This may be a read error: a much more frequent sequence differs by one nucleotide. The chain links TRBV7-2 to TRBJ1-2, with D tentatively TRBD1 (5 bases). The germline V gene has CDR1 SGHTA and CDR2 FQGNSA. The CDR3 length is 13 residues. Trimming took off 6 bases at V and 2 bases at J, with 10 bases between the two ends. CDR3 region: CASSFGGNYGYTF. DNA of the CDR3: TGTGCCAGCAGTTTTGGGGGGAACTATGGCTACACCTTC.

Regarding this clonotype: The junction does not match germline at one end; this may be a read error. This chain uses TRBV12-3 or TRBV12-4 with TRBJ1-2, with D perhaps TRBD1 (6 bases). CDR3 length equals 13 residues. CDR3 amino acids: CASSPGTPYGCTF. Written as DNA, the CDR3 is TGTGCCAGCAGCCCCGGGACACCATATGGCTGCACCTTC.

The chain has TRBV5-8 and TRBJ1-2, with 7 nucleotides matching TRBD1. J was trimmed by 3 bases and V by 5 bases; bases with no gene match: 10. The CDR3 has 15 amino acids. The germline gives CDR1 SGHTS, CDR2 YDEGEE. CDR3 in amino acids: CASRLPGQKDYGYTF. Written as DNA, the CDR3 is TGTGCCAGCAGATTACCGGGACAGAAAGACTATGGCTACACCTTC.

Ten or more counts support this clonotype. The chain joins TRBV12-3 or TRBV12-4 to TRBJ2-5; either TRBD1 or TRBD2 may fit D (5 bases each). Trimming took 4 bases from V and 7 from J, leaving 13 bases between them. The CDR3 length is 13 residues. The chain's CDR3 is CASSSNRDGTQYF. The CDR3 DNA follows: TGTGCCAGCAGTTCGAATAGGGACGGGACCCAGTACTTC.

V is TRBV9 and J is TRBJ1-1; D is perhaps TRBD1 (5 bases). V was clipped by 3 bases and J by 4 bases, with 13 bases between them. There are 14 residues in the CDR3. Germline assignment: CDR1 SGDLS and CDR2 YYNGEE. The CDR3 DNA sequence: TGTGCCAGCAGCGAAAACCCGGGGGGCACTGAAGCTTTCTTT. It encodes CASSENPGGTEAFF.

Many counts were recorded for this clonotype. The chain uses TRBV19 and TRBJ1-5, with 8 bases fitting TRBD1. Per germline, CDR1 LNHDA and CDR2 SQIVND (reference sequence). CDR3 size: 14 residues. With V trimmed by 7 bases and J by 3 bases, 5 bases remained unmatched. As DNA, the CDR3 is TGTGCCAGTATACCAGGGGGCCCCAATCAGCCCCAGCATTTT. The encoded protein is CASIPGGPNQPQHF.

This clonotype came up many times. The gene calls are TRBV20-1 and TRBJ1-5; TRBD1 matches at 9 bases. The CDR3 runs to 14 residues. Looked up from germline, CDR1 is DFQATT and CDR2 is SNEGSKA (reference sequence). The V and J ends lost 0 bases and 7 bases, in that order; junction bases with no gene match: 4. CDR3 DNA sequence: TGCAGTGCTAGAGAAACAGGGGGCGGGCAGCCCCAGCATTTT. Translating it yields CSARETGGGQPQHF.

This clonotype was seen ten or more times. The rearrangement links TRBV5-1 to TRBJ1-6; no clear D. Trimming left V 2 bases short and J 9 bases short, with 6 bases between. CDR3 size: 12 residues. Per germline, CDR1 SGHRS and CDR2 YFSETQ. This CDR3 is CASSFSGSPLHF. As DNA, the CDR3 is TGCGCCAGCAGCTTTTCGGGTTCACCCCTCCACTTT.

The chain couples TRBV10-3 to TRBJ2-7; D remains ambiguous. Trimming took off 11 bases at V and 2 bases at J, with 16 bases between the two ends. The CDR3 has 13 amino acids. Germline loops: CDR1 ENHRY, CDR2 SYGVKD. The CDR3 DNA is TGTGCCGCCCTCCCCGACGGACCCTACGAGCAGTACTTC. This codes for CAALPDGPYEQYF.

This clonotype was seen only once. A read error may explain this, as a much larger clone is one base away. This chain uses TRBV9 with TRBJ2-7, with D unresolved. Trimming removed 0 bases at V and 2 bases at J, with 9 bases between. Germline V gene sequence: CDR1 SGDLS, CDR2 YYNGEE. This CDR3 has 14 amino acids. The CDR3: CASSVGSGPYEQYF. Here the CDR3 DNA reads TGTGCCAGCAGCGTAGGATCCGGCCCCTACGAGCAGTACTTC. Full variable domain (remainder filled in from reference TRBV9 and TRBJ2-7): DSGVTQTPKHLITATGQRVTLRCSPRSGDLSVYWYQQSLDQGLQFLIQYYNGEERAKGNILERFSAQQFPDLHSELNLSSLELGDSALYFCASSVGSGPYEQYFGPGTRLTVT.

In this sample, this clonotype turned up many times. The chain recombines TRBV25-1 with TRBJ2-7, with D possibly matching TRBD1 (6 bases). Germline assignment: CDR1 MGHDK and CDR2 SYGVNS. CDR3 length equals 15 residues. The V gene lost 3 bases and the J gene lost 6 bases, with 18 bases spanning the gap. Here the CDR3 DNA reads TGTGCCAGCAGTGACCCCGGGACACCCGTCCGCGAGCAGTACTTC. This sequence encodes CASSDPGTPVREQYF.

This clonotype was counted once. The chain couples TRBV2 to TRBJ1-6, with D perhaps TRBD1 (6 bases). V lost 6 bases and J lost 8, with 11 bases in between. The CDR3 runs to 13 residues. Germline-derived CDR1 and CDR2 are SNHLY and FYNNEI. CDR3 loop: CASRRDNDSPLHF. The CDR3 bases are TGTGCCAGCAGGAGGGACAATGATTCACCCCTCCACTTT.

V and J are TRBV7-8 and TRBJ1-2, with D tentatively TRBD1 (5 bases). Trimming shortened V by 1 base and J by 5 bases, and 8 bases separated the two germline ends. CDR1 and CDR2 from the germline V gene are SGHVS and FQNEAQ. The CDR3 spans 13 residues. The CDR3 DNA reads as TGTGCCAGCAGCTTAGGGGGCTGGTATGGCTACACCTTC. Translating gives CASSLGGWYGYTF.

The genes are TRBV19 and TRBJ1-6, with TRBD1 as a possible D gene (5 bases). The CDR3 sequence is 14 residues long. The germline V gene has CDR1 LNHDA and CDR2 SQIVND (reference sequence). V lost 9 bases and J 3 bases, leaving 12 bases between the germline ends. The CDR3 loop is CASHLGGYNSPLHF. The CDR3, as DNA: TGTGCCAGCCATTTGGGGGGCTATAATTCACCCCTCCACTTT.

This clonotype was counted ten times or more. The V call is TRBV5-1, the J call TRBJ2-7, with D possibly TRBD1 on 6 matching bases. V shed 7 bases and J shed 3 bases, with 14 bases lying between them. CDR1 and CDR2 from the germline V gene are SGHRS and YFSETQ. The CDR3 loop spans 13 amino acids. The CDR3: CASARDTIYEQYF. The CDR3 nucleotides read TGCGCCAGCGCCCGGGACACCATCTACGAGCAGTACTTC.

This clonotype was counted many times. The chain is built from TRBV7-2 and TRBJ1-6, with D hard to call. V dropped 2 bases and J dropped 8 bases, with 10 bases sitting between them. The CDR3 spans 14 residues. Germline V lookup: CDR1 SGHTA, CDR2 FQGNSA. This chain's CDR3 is CASSLLGTDSPLHF. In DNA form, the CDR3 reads TGTGCCAGCAGCTTATTGGGTACGGATTCACCCCTCCACTTT.

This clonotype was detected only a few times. The CDR3 sequence is CASSPGTQKPTGELFF. For the CDR3, the DNA is TGTGCCAGCAGCCCCGGGACCCAGAAGCCGACCGGGGAGCTGTTTTTT. This chain uses TRBV5-4 with TRBJ2-2; D tentatively fits TRBD1 or TRBD2 (5 bases each). CDR1 and CDR2 (germline): SGHNT, YYREEE (reference sequence). Between the trimmed V and J ends, which lost 4 bases and 5 bases, there was a span of 18 bases. The CDR3 loop spans 16 amino acids.

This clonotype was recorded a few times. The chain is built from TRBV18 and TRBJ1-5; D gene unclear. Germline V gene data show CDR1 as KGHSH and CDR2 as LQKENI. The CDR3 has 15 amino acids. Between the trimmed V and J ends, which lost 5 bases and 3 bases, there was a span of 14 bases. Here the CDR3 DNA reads TGTGCCAGCTCATCGGGGATTCGGGACAATCAGCCCCAGCATTTT. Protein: CASSSGIRDNQPQHF. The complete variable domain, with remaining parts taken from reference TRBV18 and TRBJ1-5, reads NAGVMQNPRHLVRRRGQEARLRCSPMKGHSHVYWYRQLPEEGLKFMVYLQKENIIDESGMPKERFSAEFPKEGPSILRIQQVVRGDSAAYFCASSSGIRDNQPQHFGDGTRLSIL.

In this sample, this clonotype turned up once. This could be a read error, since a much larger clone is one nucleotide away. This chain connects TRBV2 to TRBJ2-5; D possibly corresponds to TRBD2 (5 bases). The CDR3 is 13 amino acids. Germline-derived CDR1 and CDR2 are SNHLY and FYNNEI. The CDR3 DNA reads TGTACCAGCTCTTTCGGGGAAGGGGAGACCCAGTACTTC. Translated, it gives CTSSFGEGETQYF.

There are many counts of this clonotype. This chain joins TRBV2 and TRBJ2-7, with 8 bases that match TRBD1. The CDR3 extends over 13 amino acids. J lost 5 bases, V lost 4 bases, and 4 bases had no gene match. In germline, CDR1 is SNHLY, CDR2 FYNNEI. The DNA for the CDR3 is TGTGCCAGCAGTGGACAGGGGATCAACGAGCAGTACTTC. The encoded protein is CASSGQGINEQYF.

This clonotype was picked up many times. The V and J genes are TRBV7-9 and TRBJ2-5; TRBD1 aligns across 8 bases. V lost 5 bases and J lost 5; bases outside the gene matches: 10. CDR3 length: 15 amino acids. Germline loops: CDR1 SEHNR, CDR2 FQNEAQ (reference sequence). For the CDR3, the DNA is TGTGCCAGCAGCGGAAACAGGGGGTCACGGGAGACCCAGTACTTC. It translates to CASSGNRGSRETQYF.

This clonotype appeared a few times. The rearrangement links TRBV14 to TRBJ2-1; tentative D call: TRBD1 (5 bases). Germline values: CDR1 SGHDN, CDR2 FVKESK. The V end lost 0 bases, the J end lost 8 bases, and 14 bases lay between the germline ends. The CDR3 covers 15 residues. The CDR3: CASSQDQGRAHEQFF. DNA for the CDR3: TGTGCCAGCAGCCAAGATCAGGGCAGGGCACATGAGCAGTTCTTC.